This T cell receptor (beta chain) is from a study of OX40 agonist ivuxolimab in advanced cancers. The wider study: Of the participants, approximately 38% had some prior anti-PD-1, anti-PD-L1 or anti-CTLA-4 therapy, which was allowed.

CDR3 length equals 16 residues. The V gene's germline CDR1 is SEHNR and CDR2 FQNEAQ (reference sequence). Trimming stripped 2 bases from V and 1 base from J, with 12 bases between. In the case of this clone: Its target is unknown.

The method was immunoSEQ multiplex PCR; TCRdb's version includes in-frame clones alone and lacks a portion of them. The repertoire consists of over 60,000 clones, with roughly 80% occurring once and the leading ten covering over 6.5%. General study results and limits: Undetermined was the antigen specificity of the expanded peripheral T cells. At 0.1-3.0 mg/kg, partial responders had clonal expansion among the lowest observed.

This clonotype originated in an adult with an advanced solid tumor such as melanoma, head and neck, liver or kidney cancer. V usage is TRBV7-9 and J usage is TRBJ2-1; D unclear. Sequences were derived from CD4+ or CD8+ T cells sorted from blood, sampled in a trial of the OX40 agonist ivuxolimab. In DNA form, the CDR3 reads TGTGCCAGCAGCTTATCGCTGGGAACGTCCTACAATGAGCAGTTCTTC. Translation gives CASSLSLGTSYNEQFF.